The 9 T cell receptor beta chains in this list originate from one sample, sequenced in a study of CD8+ T cells in alopecia areata. Sequencing used cDNA as its template, made by extracting RNA and reverse transcribing it. The repertoire was sequenced with immunoSEQ multiplex PCR; TCRdb's copy has only in-frame clones and lacks some. The profile shows 100,000 to 150,000 clones, around 49% of them singletons. The specimen was CD8+ T cells sorted from blood, collected at week 0. The receptor set was obtained from a human donor with alopecia areata.

In its sample, this clone was seen a few times. This chain joins TRBV6-5 and TRBJ2-2; D is perhaps TRBD1 (6 bases). V was pared by 2 bases and J by 0 bases, with 10 bases between. From germline, CDR1 is MNHEY and CDR2 SVGAGI. This CDR3 region has 16 residues. The CDR3 region is CASSYNREANTGELFF. The CDR3 nucleotides read TGTGCCAGCAGTTACAACAGGGAAGCGAACACCGGGGAGCTGTTTTTT.

A few counts support this clone. V usage is TRBV9 and J usage is TRBJ1-3; TRBD1 might be the D (6 bases). Germline V gives CDR1 SGDLS, CDR2 YYNGEE. The CDR3 has 15 residues. V was trimmed by 3 bases and J by 0 bases, leaving 10 bases between them. The CDR3 region has the DNA TGTGCCAGCAGCGCGGGACATTTCTCTGGAAACACCATATATTTT. Its translation: CASSAGHFSGNTIYF.

The CDR3 DNA is TGTGCCAGCAGCCCCCAACGAGACAGGGTATACGAGCAGTACTTC. It encodes CASSPQRDRVYEQYF. V is TRBV4-2 and J is TRBJ2-7, with 7 positions matching TRBD1. This CDR3 comprises 15 residues. The germline V gene has CDR1 LGHNA and CDR2 YNFKEQ. The trim removed 4 bases at V and 4 bases at J, leaving 10 bases unmatched.

In this sample, this clone turned up a few times. The chain recombines TRBV18 with TRBJ2-7; D gene ambiguous. This CDR3 comprises 16 residues. Germline V gene sequence: CDR1 KGHSH, CDR2 LQKENI. The V and J ends lost 1 base and 2 bases respectively, with 15 bases between them. CDR3 in DNA: TGTGCCAGCTCACCACTCGAAGAACAAAACGCCTACGAGCAGTACTTC. Residues: CASSPLEEQNAYEQYF.

There are many counts of this clone. The rearrangement uses TRBV6-6 and TRBJ2-5, with 7 nucleotides matching TRBD1. The CDR3 covers 16 residues. The V gene's germline CDR1 is MNHNY and CDR2 SVGAGI (reference sequence). Unmatched junction bases numbered 15, after V lost 6 bases and J lost 5 bases. CDR3 sequence: CASSLALDRRRETQYF. The CDR3 bases are TGTGCCAGCAGCTTAGCCCTGGACAGGCGACGGGAGACCCAGTACTTC.

The chain joins TRBV7-3 to TRBJ2-3, with 9 bases fitting TRBD2. Germline V gene sequence: CDR1 SGHTA, CDR2 FQGTGA. V was clipped by 5 bases and J by 1 base; unmatched bases: 4. The CDR3 runs to 15 residues. CDR3 nucleotides: TGTGCCAGCAGCCCTAGCGGGGTCGGCACAGATACGCAGTATTTT. It encodes CASSPSGVGTDTQYF. The entire variable domain, with the rest obtained from reference TRBV7-3 and TRBJ2-3, is as follows: GAGVSQTPSNKVTEKGKYVELRCDPISGHTALYWYRQSLGQGPEFLIYFQGTGAADDSGLPNDRFFAVRPEGSVSTLKIQRTERGDSAVYLCASSPSGVGTDTQYFGPGTRLTVL.

The genes are TRBV30 and TRBJ2-2; D might be TRBD1 or TRBD2, each matching 5 bases. The germline V gene encodes CDR1 GTSNPN and CDR2 SVGIG (reference sequence). CDR3 length: 13 amino acids. V was trimmed by 4 bases and J by 6 bases, leaving 12 bases between them. The CDR3 DNA is TGTGCCTGGAAGGGACCGAAGGCCGGGGAGCTGTTTTTT. Protein sequence: CAWKGPKAGELFF.

The chain carries TRBV4-1 and TRBJ1-2; no firm D call. There are 14 residues in the CDR3. Germline CDR1 and CDR2: MGHRA and YSYEKL. V gave up 0 bases and J gave up 8 bases, with 13 bases separating them. CDR3 residues: CASSQEHGGRGYTF. The CDR3 bases are TGCGCCAGCAGCCAAGAACATGGAGGGCGAGGCTACACCTTC.

This clone was recorded a few times. The V and J genes are TRBV2 and TRBJ2-1; 12 nucleotides line up with TRBD2. Losses at the gene ends were 7 bases for V and 8 bases for J; bases not matched to a gene: 12. The CDR3 covers 16 residues. Germline lookup yields CDR1 SNHLY and CDR2 FYNNEI. CDR3 sequence reads: CASMKPSGGALDEQFF. The CDR3 region has the DNA TGTGCCAGCATGAAACCTAGCGGGGGGGCCTTAGATGAGCAGTTCTTC.